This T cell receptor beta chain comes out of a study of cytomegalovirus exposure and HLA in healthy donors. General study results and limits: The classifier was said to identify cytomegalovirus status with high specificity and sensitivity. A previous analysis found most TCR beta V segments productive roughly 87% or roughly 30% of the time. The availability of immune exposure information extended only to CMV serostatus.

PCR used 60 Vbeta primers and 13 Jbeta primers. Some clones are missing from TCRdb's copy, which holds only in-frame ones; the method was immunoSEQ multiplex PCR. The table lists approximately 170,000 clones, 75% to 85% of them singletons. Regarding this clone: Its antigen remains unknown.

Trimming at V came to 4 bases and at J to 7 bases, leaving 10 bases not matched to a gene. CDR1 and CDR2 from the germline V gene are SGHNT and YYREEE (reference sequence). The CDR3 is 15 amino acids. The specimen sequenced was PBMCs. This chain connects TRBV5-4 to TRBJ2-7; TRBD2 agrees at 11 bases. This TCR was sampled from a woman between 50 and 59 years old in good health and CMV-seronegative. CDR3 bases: TGTGCCAGCAGCACACTACTAGCGGGAGTAGGGGAGCAGTACTTC. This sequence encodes CASSTLLAGVGEQYF.